This T cell receptor (beta chain) was recorded in a study of blood T cell repertoires in COVID-19. This clone was counted once. Trimming at V came to 0 bases and at J to 1 base, leaving 0 bases not matched to a gene. Looked up from germline, CDR1 is LGHDT and CDR2 is YNNKEL (reference sequence). The CDR3 loop spans 15 amino acids. Here immunoSEQ multiplex PCR was the method, and the copy in TCRdb shows in-frame clones only, minus some. The sample shows roughly 190,000 clones, approximately 90% of them seen only once. The clonotype originates from a human donor in a cohort sampled during active COVID-19. Sequencing input: peripheral blood. This chain uses TRBV3-1 (or the pseudogene TRBV3-2) with TRBJ2-3; 8 bases agree with TRBD2. CDR3 region: CASSQDSGGTDTQYF. The CDR3, as DNA: TGTGCCAGCAGCCAAGATAGCGGGGGCACAGATACGCAGTATTTT.